This is a list of T cell receptor beta chains from one sample in a study of cytomegalovirus exposure and HLA in healthy donors. The protocol was immunoSEQ multiplex PCR, while the TCRdb copy is restricted to in-frame clones and leaves out a portion. The sample contains 150,000 to 200,000 clones, roughly 85% of which appear only once. Sequencing was performed on PBMCs. The source is a woman between 40 and 55 years old in good health and CMV-seronegative. Each CDR3 is given with its conserved first and last residue. D genes are given only for firm matches. Clone size is given for some rows only: seen once, a few or many times, or a class if the clone is expanded.

>TRBV7-8|.|.|TRBJ1-5
TGTGCCAGCAGCTACCCCGCGGGGGCGAGACAGCCCCAGCATTTT
CASSYPAGARQPQHF
>TRBV5-1|TRBD1|.|TRBJ1-6
TGCGCCAGCAGCGTTTACAGGGGCGGGTCACCCCTCCACTTT
CASSVYRGGSPLHF
>TRBV7-2|.|.|TRBJ2-5
TGTGCCAGCAGCTTAGTGGGCCGGACACGAGAGACCCAGTACTTC
CASSLVGRTRETQYF
>TRBV6-1|.|few|TRBJ1-2
TGTGCCAGCAGTGACCTGGGAGACAATGGCTACACCTTC
CASSDLGDNGYTF
>TRBV5-6|.|.|TRBJ1-4
TGTGCCAGCAGCCCCCGAGGAAGACAGTGGAGGGGTGAAAAACTGTTTTTT
CASSPRGRQWRGEKLFF
>TRBV27|.|.|TRBJ1-2
TGTGCCAGCAGTTTGGATGGAGGGGTGAACTATGGCTACACCTTC
CASSLDGGVNYGYTF
>TRBV19|.|.|TRBJ1-2
TGTGCCAGTAGTATAGCGGGAAGGTCTGGCTACACCTTC
CASSIAGRSGYTF
>TRBV7-9|.|.|TRBJ1-6
TGTGCCAGCAGCTTAGGGGACTCGAGCTCCTATAATTCACCCCTCCACTTT
CASSLGDSSSYNSPLHF
>TRBV21-1|.|.|TRBJ2-4
TGTGCCAGCAGCAAAGCGAAAGATTGGCCTCAGTACTTC
CASSKAKDWPQYF
>TRBV5-6|.|.|TRBJ2-2
TGTGCCAGCAGCTTAAGAGGACAGCTCAACACCGGGGAGCTGTTTTTT
CASSLRGQLNTGELFF
>TRBV30|.|few|TRBJ1-1
TGTGCCTGGAGTTTTGCCGCGGAAACTGAAGCTTTCTTT
CAWSFAAETEAFF